This is a list of T cell receptor beta chains from one sample in a study of T cell changes during pregnancy in multiple sclerosis. The data were produced by immunoSEQ multiplex PCR, yet TCRdb's version contains in-frame clones alone and is incomplete. In the table there are around 75,000 clones, around 90% of which are singletons. Sample: CD4+ T cells from peripheral blood mononuclear cells, taken in the third trimester of pregnancy. The receptors derive from a female donor in good health, enrolled as a control in a pregnancy study. Each CDR3 is given with its conserved first and last residue. Each record gives: D gene, J gene, V gene, clone size, CDR3 DNA, CDR3 protein. The D gene is left open where the match is weak. A row's size may be missing; if present it is once, few, many or a size class.

D gene: TRBD1
J gene: TRBJ2-7
V gene: TRBV13
clone size: once
CDR3 DNA: TGTGCCAGCAGCGCGGGACAGGGCTCCTACGAGCAGTACTTC
CDR3 protein: CASSAGQGSYEQYF

D gene: -
J gene: TRBJ1-5
V gene: TRBV30
clone size: -
CDR3 DNA: TGTGCCTGGAGTGTACAGGGCAGGGGTAACAATCAGCCCCAGCATTTT
CDR3 protein: CAWSVQGRGNNQPQHF

D gene: -
J gene: TRBJ1-1
V gene: TRBV7-2
clone size: -
CDR3 DNA: TGTGCCAGCAGCTTAGCGTCGGGGAACACTGAAGCTTTCTTT
CDR3 protein: CASSLASGNTEAFF

D gene: -
J gene: TRBJ1-2
V gene: TRBV18
clone size: -
CDR3 DNA: TGTGCCAGCTCACCACCGGCCATCCCCTATGGCTACACCTTC
CDR3 protein: CASSPPAIPYGYTF

D gene: -
J gene: TRBJ2-3
V gene: TRBV29-1
clone size: once
CDR3 DNA: TGCAGCGTTGTTGGCAGGGCGGCAGATACGCAGTATTTT
CDR3 protein: CSVVGRAADTQYF

D gene: TRBD1
J gene: TRBJ1-3
V gene: TRBV5-8
clone size: -
CDR3 DNA: TGTGCCAGCAGGCCGCGAGGGGGCATTGGAAACACCATATATTTT
CDR3 protein: CASRPRGGIGNTIYF

D gene: -
J gene: TRBJ1-1
V gene: TRBV4-3
clone size: -
CDR3 DNA: TGCGCCAGCAGCCAAGGCGGAGGGTATGGCACTGAAGCTTTCTTT
CDR3 protein: CASSQGGGYGTEAFF

D gene: TRBD1
J gene: TRBJ1-2
V gene: TRBV25-1
clone size: -
CDR3 DNA: TGTGCCAGCAGTGTACCGGGACAGGGGGCCTATGGCTACACCTTC
CDR3 protein: CASSVPGQGAYGYTF

D gene: TRBD1
J gene: TRBJ2-7
V gene: TRBV5-6
clone size: -
CDR3 DNA: TGTGCCAGCAGCGTCGGGACAGGGATCTACGAGCAGTACTTC
CDR3 protein: CASSVGTGIYEQYF

D gene: TRBD1
J gene: TRBJ1-4
V gene: TRBV5-1
clone size: -
CDR3 DNA: TGCGCCAGCAGCACCGAGACAGGGGTGGCTAATGAAAAACTGTTTTTT
CDR3 protein: CASSTETGVANEKLFF

D gene: -
J gene: TRBJ2-3
V gene: TRBV7-3
clone size: -
CDR3 DNA: TGTGCCAGCCGTAGCGCGAGCACAGATACGCAGTATTTT
CDR3 protein: CASRSASTDTQYF

D gene: -
J gene: TRBJ2-7
V gene: TRBV6-1
clone size: -
CDR3 DNA: TGTGCCAGCACCAGCGACCCGACCTACGAGCAGTACTTC
CDR3 protein: CASTSDPTYEQYF

D gene: -
J gene: TRBJ1-1
V gene: TRBV6-6
clone size: -
CDR3 DNA: TGTGCCAGCAGTTACGCCTGGGACATTTACGAAGCTTTCTTT
CDR3 protein: CASSYAWDIYEAFF

D gene: TRBD1
J gene: TRBJ2-7
V gene: TRBV4-2
clone size: -
CDR3 DNA: TGTGCCAGCAGCCCCCGGGACAGTTCCTACGAGCAGTACTTC
CDR3 protein: CASSPRDSSYEQYF

D gene: -
J gene: TRBJ2-5
V gene: TRBV7-6
clone size: -
CDR3 DNA: TGTGCCAGCAGCTGGAGGGAGCTCCAAGAGACCCAGTACTTC
CDR3 protein: CASSWRELQETQYF

D gene: TRBD1
J gene: TRBJ1-5
V gene: TRBV27
clone size: -
CDR3 DNA: TGTGCCAGCAGAGGACAGGGGGCTAACAATCAGCCCCAGCATTTT
CDR3 protein: CASRGQGANNQPQHF

D gene: TRBD2
J gene: TRBJ2-1
V gene: TRBV5-1
clone size: -
CDR3 DNA: TGCGCCAGCAGCTTGTGGGCTAGCGGGGGACTTGAGCAGTTCTTC
CDR3 protein: CASSLWASGGLEQFF

D gene: -
J gene: TRBJ2-2
V gene: TRBV7-3
clone size: -
CDR3 DNA: TGTGCCAGCAGCTTACAAACAGGGAACACCGGGGAGCTGTTTTTT
CDR3 protein: CASSLQTGNTGELFF

D gene: TRBD1
J gene: TRBJ1-2
V gene: TRBV18
clone size: -
CDR3 DNA: TGTGCCAGCTCACCCGGGACAGAGACTAACTATGGCTACACCTTC
CDR3 protein: CASSPGTETNYGYTF

D gene: TRBD1
J gene: TRBJ1-3
V gene: TRBV19
clone size: -
CDR3 DNA: TGTGCCAGTAGTAGACAGGGGACAGGGCAGAACACCATATATTTT
CDR3 protein: CASSRQGTGQNTIYF

D gene: TRBD1
J gene: TRBJ2-7
V gene: TRBV11-1
clone size: -
CDR3 DNA: TGTGCCAGCAGCTTAGCAGGACAGGGGGCGCGATACGAGCAGTACTTC
CDR3 protein: CASSLAGQGARYEQYF

D gene: TRBD1
J gene: TRBJ1-6
V gene: TRBV5-6
clone size: -
CDR3 DNA: TGTGCCAGCAGCTTCGGGACAGGGGTTACCTATAATTCACCCCTCCACTTT
CDR3 protein: CASSFGTGVTYNSPLHF

D gene: TRBD1
J gene: TRBJ2-7
V gene: TRBV6-5
clone size: -
CDR3 DNA: TGTGCCAGCAGCCCAGACAGGGGGAGATACTACGAGCAGTACTTC
CDR3 protein: CASSPDRGRYYEQYF

D gene: -
J gene: TRBJ2-4
V gene: TRBV6-1
clone size: -
CDR3 DNA: TGTGCCAGCAGCACTTCTGACAGAAACATTCAGTACTTC
CDR3 protein: CASSTSDRNIQYF

D gene: -
J gene: TRBJ2-7
V gene: TRBV29-1
clone size: -
CDR3 DNA: TGCAGCGTTAGCCTAAGACTCTCCTACGAGCAGTACTTC
CDR3 protein: CSVSLRLSYEQYF

D gene: TRBD2
J gene: TRBJ2-2
V gene: TRBV7-8
clone size: -
CDR3 DNA: TGTGCCAGCAGCTCCAGCGGGGCTCGCACCGGGGAGCTGTTTTTT
CDR3 protein: CASSSSGARTGELFF

D gene: -
J gene: TRBJ1-3
V gene: TRBV29-1
clone size: -
CDR3 DNA: TGCAGCGTTGACTCGGGTGGAAACACCATATATTTT
CDR3 protein: CSVDSGGNTIYF

D gene: TRBD1
J gene: TRBJ1-2
V gene: TRBV6-1
clone size: -
CDR3 DNA: TGTGCCAGCAGTGAATTTTCGACAGGGAACGCTTTCTATGGCTACACCTTC
CDR3 protein: CASSEFSTGNAFYGYTF

D gene: -
J gene: TRBJ1-2
V gene: TRBV2
clone size: -
CDR3 DNA: TGTGCCAGCAGCCTGGCCGTGGGCAGAACTTTCTATGGCTACACCTTC
CDR3 protein: CASSLAVGRTFYGYTF

D gene: TRBD1
J gene: TRBJ1-5
V gene: TRBV6-1
clone size: -
CDR3 DNA: TGTGCCAGCAGGTTTGGACAGGGTAATCAGCCCCAGCATTTT
CDR3 protein: CASRFGQGNQPQHF

D gene: -
J gene: TRBJ1-2
V gene: TRBV7-2
clone size: -
CDR3 DNA: TGTGCCAGCAGCTTAGATCGGGTGGATTATGGCTACACCTTC
CDR3 protein: CASSLDRVDYGYTF

D gene: -
J gene: TRBJ2-1
V gene: TRBV7-3
clone size: -
CDR3 DNA: TGTGCCAGCAGCCCCGGGGTGGGTGAGCAGTTCTTC
CDR3 protein: CASSPGVGEQFF

D gene: -
J gene: TRBJ2-5
V gene: TRBV4-1
clone size: -
CDR3 DNA: TGCGCCAGCAGTTTAAGTGGTGACAGTCAACAAGAGACCCAGTACTTC
CDR3 protein: CASSLSGDSQQETQYF

D gene: TRBD1
J gene: TRBJ2-3
V gene: TRBV10-3
clone size: -
CDR3 DNA: TGTGCCATCAGTGAGTCGGTAGACAGGGCCACAGATACGCAGTATTTT
CDR3 protein: CAISESVDRATDTQYF

D gene: TRBD1
J gene: TRBJ2-7
V gene: TRBV6-1
clone size: -
CDR3 DNA: TGTGCCATAACCGACAGGGGGCAAGGCTTTGGCGAGCAGTACTTC
CDR3 protein: CAITDRGQGFGEQYF

D gene: TRBD1
J gene: TRBJ1-5
V gene: TRBV27
clone size: -
CDR3 DNA: TGTGCCAGCAGTCCGTCACGGACAGGGCTAAGGCAGCCCCAGCATTTT
CDR3 protein: CASSPSRTGLRQPQHF

D gene: -
J gene: TRBJ1-1
V gene: TRBV12-5
clone size: -
CDR3 DNA: TGTGCTAGTGGTTGGTCAGGGAAGGGAACTGAAGCTTTCTTT
CDR3 protein: CASGWSGKGTEAFF

D gene: TRBD1
J gene: TRBJ1-4
V gene: TRBV6-5
clone size: -
CDR3 DNA: TGTGCCAGCAGTTACTTACAGGGGACTAATGAAAAACTGTTTTTT
CDR3 protein: CASSYLQGTNEKLFF

D gene: -
J gene: TRBJ2-7
V gene: TRBV5-1
clone size: once
CDR3 DNA: TGCGCCAGCAGCTTGGGGGCAGGGGTGGAGTACGAGCAGTACTTC
CDR3 protein: CASSLGAGVEYEQYF

D gene: TRBD1
J gene: TRBJ2-7
V gene: TRBV14
clone size: few
CDR3 DNA: TGTGCCAGCAGCCAGACAGGGCTTATGGACGAGCAGTACTTC
CDR3 protein: CASSQTGLMDEQYF

D gene: -
J gene: TRBJ2-3
V gene: TRBV14
clone size: -
CDR3 DNA: TGTGCCAGCAGCCAAGTAAAGACTAGAGCTAGCACAGATACGCAGTATTTT
CDR3 protein: CASSQVKTRASTDTQYF

D gene: TRBD1
J gene: TRBJ1-5
V gene: TRBV5-4
clone size: -
CDR3 DNA: TGTGCCAGCAGTCGAACGGACAGGGGATTTCGTCAGCCCCAGCATTTT
CDR3 protein: CASSRTDRGFRQPQHF

D gene: -
J gene: TRBJ1-1
V gene: TRBV5-1
clone size: -
CDR3 DNA: TGCGCCAGCAGCTTGGCCCAATCCAGGGGCACTGAAGCTTTCTTT
CDR3 protein: CASSLAQSRGTEAFF

D gene: -
J gene: TRBJ2-5
V gene: TRBV5-4
clone size: -
CDR3 DNA: TGTGCCAGCAGCGTAGGAGTCCGGGACACCAACCAAGAGACCCAGTACTTC
CDR3 protein: CASSVGVRDTNQETQYF

D gene: -
J gene: TRBJ2-3
V gene: TRBV5-1
clone size: -
CDR3 DNA: TGCGCCAGCAGCACCACAGGGTACGATACGCAGTATTTT
CDR3 protein: CASSTTGYDTQYF

D gene: TRBD1
J gene: TRBJ2-4
V gene: TRBV4-1
clone size: -
CDR3 DNA: TGCGCCAGCAGCCCCGGACAGGGGAGAACCAAAAACATTCAGTACTTC
CDR3 protein: CASSPGQGRTKNIQYF

D gene: -
J gene: TRBJ1-2
V gene: TRBV14
clone size: once
CDR3 DNA: TGTGCCAGCAGCCAAGACCGCTACGACTATGGCTACACCTTC
CDR3 protein: CASSQDRYDYGYTF